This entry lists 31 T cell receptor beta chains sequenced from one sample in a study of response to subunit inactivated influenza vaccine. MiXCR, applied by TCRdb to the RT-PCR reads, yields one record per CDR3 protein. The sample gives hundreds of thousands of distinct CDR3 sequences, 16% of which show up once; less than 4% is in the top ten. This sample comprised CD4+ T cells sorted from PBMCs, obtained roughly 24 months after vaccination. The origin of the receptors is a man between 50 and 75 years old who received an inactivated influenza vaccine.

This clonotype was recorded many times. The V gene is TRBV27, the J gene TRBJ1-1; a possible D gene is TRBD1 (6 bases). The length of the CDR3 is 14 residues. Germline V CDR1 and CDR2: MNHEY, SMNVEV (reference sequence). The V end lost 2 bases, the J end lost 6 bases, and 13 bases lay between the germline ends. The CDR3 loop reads CASSLRGLGSEAFF. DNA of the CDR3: TGTGCCAGCAGTTTACGGGGGCTAGGGTCTGAAGCTTTCTTT.

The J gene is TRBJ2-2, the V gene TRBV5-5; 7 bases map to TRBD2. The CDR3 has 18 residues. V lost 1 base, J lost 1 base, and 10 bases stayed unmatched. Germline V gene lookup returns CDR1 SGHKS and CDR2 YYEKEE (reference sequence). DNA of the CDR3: TGTGCCAGCAGCTTGCGGGTGGCTAGCGGAAAGAACACCGGGGAGCTGTTTTTT. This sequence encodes CASSLRVASGKNTGELFF.

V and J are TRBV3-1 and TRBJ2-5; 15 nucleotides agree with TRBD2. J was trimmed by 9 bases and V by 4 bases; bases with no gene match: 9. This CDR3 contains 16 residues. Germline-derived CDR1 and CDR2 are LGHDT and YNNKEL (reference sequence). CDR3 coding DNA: TGTGCCAGCAGCCCAGGACTAGCGGGGGGGCTGCGTGCCCAGTACTTC. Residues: CASSPGLAGGLRAQYF.

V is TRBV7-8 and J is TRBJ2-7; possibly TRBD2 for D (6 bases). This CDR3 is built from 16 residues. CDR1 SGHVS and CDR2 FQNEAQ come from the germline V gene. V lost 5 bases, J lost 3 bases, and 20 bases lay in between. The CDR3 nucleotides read TGTGCCAGCAGCCCGTCAAGGTGGGGAGGAGGCTACGAGCAGTACTTC. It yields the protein CASSPSRWGGGYEQYF.

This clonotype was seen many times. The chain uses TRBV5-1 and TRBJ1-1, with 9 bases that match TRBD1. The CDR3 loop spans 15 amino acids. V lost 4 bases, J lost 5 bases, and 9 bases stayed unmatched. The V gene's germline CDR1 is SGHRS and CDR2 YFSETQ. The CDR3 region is CASSIGTGRFTEAFF. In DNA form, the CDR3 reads TGCGCCAGCAGCATCGGGACAGGGCGGTTTACTGAAGCTTTCTTT.

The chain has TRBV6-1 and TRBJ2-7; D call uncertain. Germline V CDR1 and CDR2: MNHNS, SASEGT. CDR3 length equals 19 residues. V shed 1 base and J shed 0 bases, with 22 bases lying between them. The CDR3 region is CASSEGLRPQLHHSYEQYF. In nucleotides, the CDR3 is TGTGCCAGCAGTGAAGGGTTGCGCCCCCAGCTCCACCACTCCTACGAGCAGTACTTC.

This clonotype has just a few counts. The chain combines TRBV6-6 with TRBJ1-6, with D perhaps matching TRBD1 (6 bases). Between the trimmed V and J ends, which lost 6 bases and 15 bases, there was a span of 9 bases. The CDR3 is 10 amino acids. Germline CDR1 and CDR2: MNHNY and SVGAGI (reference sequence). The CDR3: CASSKGGLHF. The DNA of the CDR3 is TGTGCCAGCAGCAAGGGGGGCCTCCACTTT.

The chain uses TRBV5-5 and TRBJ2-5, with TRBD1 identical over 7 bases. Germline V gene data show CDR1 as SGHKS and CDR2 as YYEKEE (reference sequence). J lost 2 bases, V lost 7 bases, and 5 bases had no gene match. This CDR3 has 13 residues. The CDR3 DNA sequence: TGTGCCAGCGCACCGGGACAGCAAGAGACCCAGTACTTC. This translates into CASAPGQQETQYF. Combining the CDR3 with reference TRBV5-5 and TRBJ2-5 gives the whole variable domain DAGVTQSPTHLIKTRGQQVTLRCSPISGHKSVSWYQQVLGQGPQFIFQYYEKEERGRGNFPDRFSARQFPNYSSELNVNALLLGDSALYLCASAPGQQETQYFGPGTRLLVL.

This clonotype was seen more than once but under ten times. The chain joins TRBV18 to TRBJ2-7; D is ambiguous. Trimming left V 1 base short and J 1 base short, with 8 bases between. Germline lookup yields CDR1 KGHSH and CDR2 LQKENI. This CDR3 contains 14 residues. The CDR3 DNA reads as TGTGCCAGCTCACCACAAACCCTATCCTACGAGCAGTACTTC. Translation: CASSPQTLSYEQYF.

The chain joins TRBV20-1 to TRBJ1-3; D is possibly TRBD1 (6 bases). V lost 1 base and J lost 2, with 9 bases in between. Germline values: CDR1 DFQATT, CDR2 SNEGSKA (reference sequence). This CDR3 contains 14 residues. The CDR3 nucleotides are TGCAGTGCTAGAGTTGCAGGGGCTGGAAACACCATATATTTT. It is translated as CSARVAGAGNTIYF.

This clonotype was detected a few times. The CDR3 sequence: CASSYWSGGMYEQYF. The CDR3 DNA is TGTGCCAGCAGTTACTGGTCAGGGGGAATGTACGAGCAGTACTTC. The chain employs TRBV6-5 and TRBJ2-7; 7 bases agree with TRBD1. There are 15 residues in the CDR3. In germline, CDR1 is MNHEY, CDR2 SVGAGI. V lost 1 base and J lost 4; bases outside the gene matches: 7.

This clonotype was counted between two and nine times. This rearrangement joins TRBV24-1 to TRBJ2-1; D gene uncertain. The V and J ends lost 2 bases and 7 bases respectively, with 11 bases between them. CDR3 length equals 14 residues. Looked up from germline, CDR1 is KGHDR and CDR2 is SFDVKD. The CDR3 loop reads CATSDWGRRNEQFF. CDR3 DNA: TGTGCCACCAGTGATTGGGGAAGGCGGAATGAGCAGTTCTTC.

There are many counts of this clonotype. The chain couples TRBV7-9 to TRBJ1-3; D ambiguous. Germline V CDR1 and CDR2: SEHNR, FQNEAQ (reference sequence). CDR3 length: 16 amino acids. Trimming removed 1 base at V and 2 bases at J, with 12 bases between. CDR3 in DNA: TGTGCCAGCAGCTTAGGACTCGGAGTTACTGGAAACACCATATATTTT. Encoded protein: CASSLGLGVTGNTIYF.

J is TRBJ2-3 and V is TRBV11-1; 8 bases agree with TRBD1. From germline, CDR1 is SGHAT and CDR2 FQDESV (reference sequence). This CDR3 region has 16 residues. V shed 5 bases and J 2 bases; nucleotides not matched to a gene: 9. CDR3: CASSPRTGGPTDTQYF. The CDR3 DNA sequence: TGTGCCAGCAGCCCAAGAACAGGGGGTCCCACAGATACGCAGTATTTT. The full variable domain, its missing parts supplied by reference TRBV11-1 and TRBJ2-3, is EAEVAQSPRYKITEKSQAVAFWCDPISGHATLYWYRQILGQGPELLVQFQDESVVDDSQLPKDRFSAERLKGVDSTLKIQPAELGDSAMYLCASSPRTGGPTDTQYFGPGTRLTVL.

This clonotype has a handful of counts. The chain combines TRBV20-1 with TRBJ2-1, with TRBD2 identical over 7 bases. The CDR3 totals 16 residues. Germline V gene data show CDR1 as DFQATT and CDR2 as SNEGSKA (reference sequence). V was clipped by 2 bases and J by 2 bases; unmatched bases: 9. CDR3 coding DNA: TGCAGTGCTAGACCACCCGGGGCGGGGGCCTACAATGAGCAGTTCTTC. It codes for CSARPPGAGAYNEQFF.

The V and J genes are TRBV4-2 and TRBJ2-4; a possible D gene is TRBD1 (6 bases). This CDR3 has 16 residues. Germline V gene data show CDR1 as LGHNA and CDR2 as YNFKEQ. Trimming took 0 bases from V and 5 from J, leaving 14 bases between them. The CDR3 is CASSQEASDRQNIQYF. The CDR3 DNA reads TGTGCCAGCAGCCAAGAGGCCTCGGACAGACAAAACATTCAGTACTTC.

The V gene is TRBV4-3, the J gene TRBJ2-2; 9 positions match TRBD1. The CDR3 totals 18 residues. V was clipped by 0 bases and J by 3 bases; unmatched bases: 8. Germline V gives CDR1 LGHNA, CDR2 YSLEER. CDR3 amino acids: CASSQEPGTGSHTGELFF. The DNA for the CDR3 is TGCGCCAGCAGCCAAGAACCAGGGACAGGGTCGCACACCGGGGAGCTGTTTTTT.

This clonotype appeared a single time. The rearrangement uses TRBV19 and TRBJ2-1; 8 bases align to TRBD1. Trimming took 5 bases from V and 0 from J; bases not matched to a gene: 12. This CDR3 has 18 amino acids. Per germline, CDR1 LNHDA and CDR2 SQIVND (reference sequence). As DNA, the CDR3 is TGTGCCAGTAGTCCTGGACAGGGCCAACCCAGCTCCTACAATGAGCAGTTCTTC. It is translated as CASSPGQGQPSSYNEQFF.

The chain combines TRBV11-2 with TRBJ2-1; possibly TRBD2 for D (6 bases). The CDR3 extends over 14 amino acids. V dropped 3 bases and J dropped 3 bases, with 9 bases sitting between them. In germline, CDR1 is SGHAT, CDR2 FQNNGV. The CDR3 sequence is CASSFRGNYNEQFF. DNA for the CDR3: TGTGCCAGCAGCTTCCGCGGGAACTACAATGAGCAGTTCTTC.

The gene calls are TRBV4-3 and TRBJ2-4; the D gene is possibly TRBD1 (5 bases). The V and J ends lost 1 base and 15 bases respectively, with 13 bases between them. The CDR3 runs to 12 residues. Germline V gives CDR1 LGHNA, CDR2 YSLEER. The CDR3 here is CASSQAQHQGYF. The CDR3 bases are TGCGCCAGCAGCCAAGCACAACACCAGGGGTACTTC.

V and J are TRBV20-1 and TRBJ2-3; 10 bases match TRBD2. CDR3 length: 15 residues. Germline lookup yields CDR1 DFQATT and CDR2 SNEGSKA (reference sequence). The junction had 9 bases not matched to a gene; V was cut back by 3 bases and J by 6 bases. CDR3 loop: CSASGSSGSRDTQYF. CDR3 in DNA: TGCAGTGCTAGTGGGTCTAGCGGGAGTCGGGATACGCAGTATTTT.

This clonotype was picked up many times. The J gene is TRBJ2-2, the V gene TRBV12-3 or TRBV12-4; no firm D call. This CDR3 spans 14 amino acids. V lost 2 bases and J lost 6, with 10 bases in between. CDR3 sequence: CASSLRSASGELFF. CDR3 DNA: TGTGCCAGCAGTTTAAGATCAGCATCCGGGGAGCTGTTTTTT.

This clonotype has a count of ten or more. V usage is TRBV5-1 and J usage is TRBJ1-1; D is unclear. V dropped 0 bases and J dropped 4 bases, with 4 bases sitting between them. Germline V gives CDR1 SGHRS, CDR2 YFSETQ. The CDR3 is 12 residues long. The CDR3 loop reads CASSLDLTEAFF. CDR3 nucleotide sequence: TGCGCCAGCAGCTTGGACCTCACTGAAGCTTTCTTT.

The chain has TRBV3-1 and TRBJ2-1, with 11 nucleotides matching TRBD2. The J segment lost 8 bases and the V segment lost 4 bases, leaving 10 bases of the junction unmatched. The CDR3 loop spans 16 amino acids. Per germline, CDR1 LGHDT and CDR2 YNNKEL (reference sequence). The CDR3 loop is CASSRLAGGTADEQFF. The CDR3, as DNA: TGTGCCAGCAGCCGGTTAGCGGGGGGGACCGCTGATGAGCAGTTCTTC.

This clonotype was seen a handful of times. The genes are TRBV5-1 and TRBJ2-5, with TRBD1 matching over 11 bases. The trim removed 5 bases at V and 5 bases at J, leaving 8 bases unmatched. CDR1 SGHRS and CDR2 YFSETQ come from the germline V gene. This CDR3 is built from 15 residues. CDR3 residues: CASSTRGTGGETQYF. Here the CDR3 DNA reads TGCGCCAGCAGTACCCGCGGGACAGGGGGTGAGACCCAGTACTTC.

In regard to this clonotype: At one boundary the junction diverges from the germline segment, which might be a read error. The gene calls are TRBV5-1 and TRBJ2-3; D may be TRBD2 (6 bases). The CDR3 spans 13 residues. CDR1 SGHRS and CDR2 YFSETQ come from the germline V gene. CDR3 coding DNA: TGCGCCAGCAGATTGGAGGGAGTAGATACGCAGTATTTT. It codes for CASRLEGVDTQYF.

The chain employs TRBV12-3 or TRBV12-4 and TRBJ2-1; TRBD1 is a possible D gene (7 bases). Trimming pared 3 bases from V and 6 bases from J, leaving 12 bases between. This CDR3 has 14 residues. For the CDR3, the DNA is TGTGCCAGCAGTTTCGCGGAGGGGGCCAATGAGCAGTTCTTC. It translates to CASSFAEGANEQFF.

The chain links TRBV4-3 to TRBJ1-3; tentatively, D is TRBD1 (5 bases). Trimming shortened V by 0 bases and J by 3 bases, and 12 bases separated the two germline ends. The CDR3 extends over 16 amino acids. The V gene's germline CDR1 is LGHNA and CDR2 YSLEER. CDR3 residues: CASSQDFGGSGNTIYF. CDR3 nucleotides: TGCGCCAGCAGCCAAGATTTCGGGGGTAGTGGAAACACCATATATTTT.

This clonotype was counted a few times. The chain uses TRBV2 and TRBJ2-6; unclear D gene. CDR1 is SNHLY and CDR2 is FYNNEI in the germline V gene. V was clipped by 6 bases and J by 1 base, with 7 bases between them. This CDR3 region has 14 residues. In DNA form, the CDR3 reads TGTGCCAGCAGACAGTTTTCTGGGGCCAACGTCCTGACTTTC. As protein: CASRQFSGANVLTF. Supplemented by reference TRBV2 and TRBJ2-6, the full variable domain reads EPEVTQTPSHQVTQMGQEVILRCVPISNHLYFYWYRQILGQKVEFLVSFYNNEISEKSEIFDDQFSVERPDGSNFTLKIRSTKLEDSAMYFCASRQFSGANVLTFGAGSRLTVL.

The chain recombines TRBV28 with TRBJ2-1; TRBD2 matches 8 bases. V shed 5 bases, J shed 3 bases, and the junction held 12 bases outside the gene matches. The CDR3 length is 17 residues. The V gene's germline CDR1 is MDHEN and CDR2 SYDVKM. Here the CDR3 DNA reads TGTGCCAGCAGTCCCTTCGTTGGGCGGGGGGACTACAATGAGCAGTTCTTC. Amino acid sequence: CASSPFVGRGDYNEQFF.

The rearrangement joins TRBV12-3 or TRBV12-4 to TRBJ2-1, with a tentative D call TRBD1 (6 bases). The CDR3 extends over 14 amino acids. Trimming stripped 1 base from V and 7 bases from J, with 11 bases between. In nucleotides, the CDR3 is TGTGCCAGCAGTTTAGGACAGGCCTGGAATGAGCAGTTCTTC. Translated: CASSLGQAWNEQFF.